This passage covers 16 T cell receptor beta chains from one sample sequenced in a study of shared clonotypes between healthy human individuals. Assay: immunoSEQ multiplex PCR; the TCRdb copy retains only in-frame clones and omits some. The sample contains about 1 million clones, roughly 75% of which appear only once. Sequencing was carried out using memory CD4+ T cells sorted from blood. Subset specified: CD45RA-negative fraction. These receptors were taken from a man between 18 and 35 years old in good health.

A few counts support this clone. The rearrangement joins TRBV30 to TRBJ1-2, with D perhaps matching TRBD1 (6 bases). This CDR3 has 16 residues. Germline lookup yields CDR1 GTSNPN and CDR2 SVGIG (reference sequence). V lost 0 bases and J 0 bases, leaving 14 bases between the germline ends. This chain's CDR3 is CAWSVGRGAANYGYTF. In DNA form, the CDR3 reads TGTGCCTGGAGTGTTGGCAGGGGAGCTGCTAACTATGGCTACACCTTC.

As regards this clone: Other nucleotide sequences from this sample produce the same CDR3. The chain combines TRBV29-1 with TRBJ1-2, with 8 bases lining up with TRBD1. CDR1 and CDR2 (germline): SQVTM, ANQGSEA. With V trimmed by 4 bases and J by 4 bases, 2 bases remained unmatched. This CDR3 is built from 12 residues. The DNA for the CDR3 is TGCAGCGTTGCTGGACAGGGCTATGGCTACACCTTC. This codes for CSVAGQGYGYTF.

Here the CDR3 reads CASSLGGTGGSSEQYF. The CDR3 bases are TGTGCCAGCAGCTTAGGCGGGACAGGGGGTTCTAGCGAGCAGTACTTC. V and J are TRBV7-2 and TRBJ2-7, with 11 bases matching TRBD1. The CDR3 is made up of 16 amino acids. Per the germline V gene, CDR1 is SGHTA and CDR2 is FQGNSA. With 1 base clipped from V and 6 bases from J, the junction kept 8 bases outside the gene matches.

For this clone: The sample holds other DNA sequences that translate to the same CDR3. The chain has TRBV19 and TRBJ1-3; D unresolved. The CDR3 extends over 13 amino acids. The V and J ends lost 3 bases and 3 bases respectively, with 6 bases between them. Germline CDR1 LNHDA, CDR2 SQIVND (reference sequence). Here the CDR3 DNA reads TGTGCCAGTAGTATCGGCGGTGGAAACACCATATATTTT. It is translated as CASSIGGGNTIYF. Based on the CDR3 plus reference TRBV19 and TRBJ1-3, the full variable domain is DGGITQSPKYLFRKEGQNVTLSCEQNLNHDAMYWYRQDPGQGLRLIYYSQIVNDFQKGDIAEGYSVSREKKESFPLTVTSAQKNPTAFYLCASSIGGGNTIYFGEGSWLTVV.

The CDR3 protein is CASSLSGDSYGYTF. DNA of the CDR3: TGTGCCAGCAGCTTATCGGGGGACAGCTATGGCTACACCTTC. The chain links TRBV7-3 to TRBJ1-2, with TRBD1 matching over 7 bases. Trimming cost V 2 bases and J 4 bases; bases outside gene matches: 4. This CDR3 is 14 amino acids long. Germline CDR1 and CDR2: SGHTA and FQGTGA.

A note on this clone: Other nucleotide sequences in the sample specify the same CDR3. V is TRBV5-1 and J is TRBJ2-3; D uncertain. V lost 0 bases and J 0 bases, leaving 5 bases between the germline ends. The CDR3 runs 14 residues. Looked up from germline, CDR1 is SGHRS and CDR2 is YFSETQ. The CDR3 sequence is CASSLEGSTDTQYF. CDR3 nucleotides: TGCGCCAGCAGCTTGGAAGGGAGCACAGATACGCAGTATTTT.

This clone occurred many times. This chain uses TRBV5-1 with TRBJ1-1; TRBD1 is a possible D gene (5 bases). The ends were cut back, 5 bases at V and 1 base at J, with 15 bases in the middle. From germline, CDR1 is SGHRS and CDR2 YFSETQ. There are 15 residues in the CDR3. CDR3 residues: CASRPGTSANTEAFF. Here the CDR3 DNA reads TGCGCCAGCAGACCAGGGACCTCTGCGAACACTGAAGCTTTCTTT. The whole variable domain, filled in from reference TRBV5-1 and TRBJ1-1, reads KAGVTQTPRYLIKTRGQQVTLSCSPISGHRSVSWYQQTPGQGLQFLFEYFSETQRNKGNFPGRFSGRQFSNSRSEMNVSTLELGDSALYLCASRPGTSANTEAFFGQGTRLTVV.

The table lists this clone with a count of one. The rearrangement joins TRBV5-4 to TRBJ1-1, with D unclear. The V and J ends lost 2 bases and 5 bases respectively, with 13 bases between them. The CDR3 is 14 amino acids. The V gene's germline CDR1 is SGHNT and CDR2 YYREEE (reference sequence). The CDR3 sequence: CASSFPAEGTEAFF. The CDR3 DNA sequence: TGTGCCAGCAGCTTTCCAGCAGAGGGAACTGAAGCTTTCTTT.

The chain recombines TRBV28 with TRBJ1-4, with 8 nucleotides matching TRBD1. The CDR3 has 13 residues. V trimming: 2 bases; J trimming: 7 bases; junction bases outside the gene matches: 0. Per germline, CDR1 MDHEN and CDR2 SYDVKM. The CDR3 here is CASSLQGAEKLFF. The DNA for the CDR3 is TGTGCCAGCAGTTTACAGGGGGCTGAAAAACTGTTTTTT.

CDR3 in DNA: TGTGCCAGCAGCTTACAGGGTGTAAACTACAATGAGCAGTTCTTC. Its translation is CASSLQGVNYNEQFF. The chain uses TRBV11-3 and TRBJ2-1, with D possibly being TRBD1 (5 bases). Germline V gene sequence: CDR1 SGHNT, CDR2 YENEEA. This CDR3 spans 15 amino acids. The V and J ends lost 2 bases and 3 bases respectively, with 11 bases between them.

The DNA of the CDR3 is TGTGCCAGCAGCTTATACACGTCCCAAGAGACCCAGTACTTC. As protein: CASSLYTSQETQYF. The gene calls are TRBV7-9 and TRBJ2-5, with D unresolved. There are 14 residues in the CDR3. Germline V gives CDR1 SEHNR, CDR2 FQNEAQ (reference sequence). V gave up 2 bases and J gave up 1 base, with 8 bases separating them. Together with reference TRBV7-9 and TRBJ2-5, the CDR3 gives the full variable domain: DTGVSQNPRHKITKRGQNVTFRCDPISEHNRLYWYRQTLGQGPEFLTYFQNEAQLEKSRLLSDRFSAERPKGSFSTLEIQRTEQGDSAMYLCASSLYTSQETQYFGPGTRLLVL.

This rearrangement joins TRBV5-1 to TRBJ2-6; D possibly matches TRBD1 or TRBD2 (5 bases each). The V gene lost 2 bases and the J gene lost 4 bases, with 16 bases spanning the gap. The length of the CDR3 is 17 residues. From germline, CDR1 is SGHRS and CDR2 YFSETQ. CDR3 protein: CASSLEGKPQGANVLTF. CDR3 DNA sequence: TGCGCCAGCAGCTTAGAGGGGAAACCCCAAGGGGCCAACGTCCTGACTTTC.

The chain joins TRBV5-6 to TRBJ2-7; D gene uncertain. The CDR3 covers 17 residues. Germline CDR1 and CDR2: SGHDT and YYEEEE. Trimming removed 1 base from V and 1 base from J, with 18 bases in between. CDR3 amino acids: CASSLFDTTDVSYEQYF. The DNA of the CDR3 is TGTGCCAGCAGCTTGTTTGATACTACTGATGTGTCCTACGAGCAGTACTTC.

This clone was counted a single time. The gene calls are TRBV11-2 and TRBJ2-6; D possibly corresponds to TRBD1 (6 bases). The CDR3 extends over 19 amino acids. Trimming took 1 base from V and 2 from J, leaving 18 bases between them. Per germline, CDR1 SGHAT and CDR2 FQNNGV. The CDR3 reads CASSLGTASTAPGANVLTF. The CDR3 region has the DNA TGTGCCAGCAGCTTAGGGACAGCCTCCACGGCCCCTGGGGCCAACGTCCTGACTTTC.

This clone is a singleton in its sample. V usage is TRBV5-1 and J usage is TRBJ2-3, with D possibly TRBD1 on 6 matching bases. The V end lost 2 bases, the J end lost 6 bases, and 16 bases lay between the germline ends. CDR1 and CDR2 from the germline V gene are SGHRS and YFSETQ. This CDR3 has 15 amino acids. The CDR3 loop reads CASSFGTTRRDTQYF. In DNA form, the CDR3 reads TGCGCCAGCAGCTTCGGGACAACCCGGAGGGATACGCAGTATTTT.

The V call is TRBV6-1, the J call TRBJ2-2, with a tentative D call TRBD1 (6 bases). Germline loops: CDR1 MNHNS, CDR2 SASEGT. This CDR3 is 15 amino acids long. V shed 7 bases and J shed 6 bases, with 18 bases lying between them. CDR3 in DNA: TGTGCCAGCATCAGTCAGGCAGGGGTGGCCGGGGAGCTGTTTTTT. This gives the protein CASISQAGVAGELFF.